This T cell receptor (beta chain) came from a study of molecular identifiers for immune sequencing clone quantification. Trimming cost V 7 bases and J 3 bases; bases outside gene matches: 9. The germline V gene has CDR1 MNHEY and CDR2 SMNVEV (reference sequence). The CDR3 runs to 16 residues. Input for naive CD8 libraries was roughly 20,000 to 1,000,000 sorted cells; the RNA fraction used was 10%, 30% or 50%. This clonotype has ten or more counts. TCRdb processed the PCR reads anew with MiXCR; each CDR3 protein has one entry. Found here are some 320,000 distinct CDR3 sequences, 20% to 25% of them singletons; the top ten hold 0.75% to 0.85%.

This clonotype was sampled from a human donor in good health. Some libraries in this study had Jurkat cell RNA spiked in. Input material: naive CD8+ T cells from blood, with Jurkat cell RNA spiked in. Subset reported: FACS-sorted CD8+CD4-CCR7+CD45RA+ naive T cells. The chain combines TRBV27 with TRBJ2-5; 12 bases match TRBD2. CDR3 sequence reads: CASTDKLAGGEETQYF. The CDR3 bases are TGTGCCAGCACGGACAAACTAGCGGGAGGTGAAGAGACCCAGTACTTC.